This T cell receptor beta chain was obtained from a study of Graves' ophthalmopathy and Graves' hyperthyroidism. This CDR3 has 15 residues. Trimming took off 1 base at V and 7 bases at J, with 14 bases between the two ends. Germline CDR1 KGHSH, CDR2 LQKENI. This clonotype was seen repeatedly, ten times or more. Its matching antigen is unknown. Whole-study findings and limits: Appearing in blood as well were most expanded thyroid clonotypes above 0.001 frequency. A model of 13 signatures distinguished ophthalmopathy from stable hyperthyroidism at 87.88% sensitivity and nearly 82% specificity.

It was on clinical symptoms, serum thyroxine, TRAb, thyroid ultrasound and orbital computed tomography that diagnosis relied. Fresh peripheral blood, around 9.8 ml, was the PBMC source. Amplification of TCR beta CDR3 regions used RNA transcripts. Investigators did first-round RT-PCR with HTBI primers, then second-round multiplex PCR. TCRdb re-analysed the multiplex PCR reads in MiXCR, keeping a single row per CDR3 protein. The repertoire holds about 480,000 distinct CDR3 sequences, with approximately 15% as singletons. The sample taken for sequencing was blood. The receptor was isolated from a woman aged 30 to 39 with Graves' ophthalmopathy. The chain is built from TRBV18 and TRBJ1-3; D may be TRBD1 (5 bases). CDR3 sequence reads: CASSPRTGLGNTIYF. In DNA form, the CDR3 reads TGTGCCAGCTCACCACGCACAGGCTTGGGGAACACCATATATTTT.